Below are 29 T cell receptor beta chains sequenced from a single sample in a study of PD-1 blockade in classical Hodgkin lymphoma. In every patient, relapse followed autologous stem cell transplantation, while exposure to brentuximab vedotin differed. The data were produced by immunoSEQ multiplex PCR, yet TCRdb's version contains in-frame clones alone and is incomplete. The repertoire holds 40,000 to 45,000 clones, with around 78% as singletons. Sequences were derived from peripheral blood mononuclear cells (PBMCs), sampled at baseline. These receptors came from a human donor with classical Hodgkin lymphoma.

DNA for the CDR3: TGTGCCAGCTCACCAGGGGGGGCGAACACTGAAGCTTTCTTT. Its translation: CASSPGGANTEAFF. This chain uses TRBV18 with TRBJ1-1, with D tentatively TRBD1 (6 bases). V gave up 2 bases and J gave up 1 base, with 8 bases separating them. The CDR3 is 14 amino acids. The germline CDR1 and CDR2 sequences are KGHSH and LQKENI.

The gene calls are TRBV5-4 and TRBJ2-1; D not resolved. Trimming pared 0 bases from V and 4 bases from J, leaving 8 bases between. CDR3 length: 14 residues. CDR1 is SGHNT and CDR2 is YYREEE in the germline V gene (reference sequence). The CDR3 loop reads CASSLEGGYNEQFF. The CDR3 DNA sequence: TGTGCCAGCAGCTTGGAGGGTGGGTACAATGAGCAGTTCTTC.

This chain uses TRBV18 with TRBJ1-1; no firm D call. The CDR3 runs 13 residues. V dropped 3 bases and J dropped 6 bases, with 11 bases sitting between them. In germline, CDR1 is KGHSH, CDR2 LQKENI. CDR3 in DNA: TGTGCCAGCTCACCGGAGGAGGTGTCTGAAGCTTTCTTT. Translating it yields CASSPEEVSEAFF. The full variable domain, with the rest looked up from reference TRBV18 and TRBJ1-1, is NAGVMQNPRHLVRRRGQEARLRCSPMKGHSHVYWYRQLPEEGLKFMVYLQKENIIDESGMPKERFSAEFPKEGPSILRIQQVVRGDSAAYFCASSPEEVSEAFFGQGTRLTVV.

The chain has TRBV4-2 and TRBJ2-3; no clear D gene. The V end lost 1 base, the J end lost 5 bases, and 19 bases lay between the germline ends. Germline CDR1 and CDR2: LGHNA and YNFKEQ. The CDR3 totals 17 residues. Written as DNA, the CDR3 is TGTGCCAGCAGCCAAGTACGGCCGGGCCTTGGGGAAGATACGCAGTATTTT. Its protein is CASSQVRPGLGEDTQYF.

This clone was detected only a few times. The rearrangement uses TRBV29-1 and TRBJ1-2; 10 positions agree with TRBD1. Losses at the gene ends were 7 bases for V and 6 bases for J; bases not matched to a gene: 8. CDR3 length equals 13 residues. The V gene's germline CDR1 is SQVTM and CDR2 ANQGSEA. The CDR3 here is CSGTGTGVHGYTF. The DNA of the CDR3 is TGCAGCGGAACCGGGACAGGGGTTCATGGCTACACCTTC. The full variable domain, rest sourced from reference TRBV29-1 and TRBJ1-2, is SAVISQKPSRDICQRGTSLTIQCQVDSQVTMMFWYRQQPGQSLTLIATANQGSEATYESGFVIDKFPISRPNLTFSTLTVSNMSPEDSSIYLCSGTGTGVHGYTFGSGTRLTVV.

The gene calls are TRBV5-1 and TRBJ2-1, with 10 positions matching TRBD1. The CDR3 runs 17 residues. With 4 bases clipped from V and 2 bases from J, the junction kept 9 bases outside the gene matches. The V gene's germline CDR1 is SGHRS and CDR2 YFSETQ. CDR3 in amino acids: CASSASTGGDAYNEQFF. DNA for the CDR3: TGCGCCAGCAGCGCCTCGACAGGGGGCGACGCCTACAATGAGCAGTTCTTC.

The chain recombines TRBV7-9 with TRBJ2-7; D may be TRBD1 or TRBD2 (5 bases each). Germline V gives CDR1 SEHNR, CDR2 FQNEAQ (reference sequence). There are 14 residues in the CDR3. The germline V and J ends were trimmed by 3 bases and 6 bases, with 15 bases remaining between them. The CDR3 bases are TGTGCCAGCAGCTTCGGGACCGCCTTTCTCGAGCAGTACTTC. This sequence encodes CASSFGTAFLEQYF.

The chain joins TRBV7-8 to TRBJ2-7, with a weak D call TRBD1 (5 bases). The germline CDR1 and CDR2 sequences are SGHVS and FQNEAQ. The CDR3 spans 15 residues. Trimming stripped 1 base from V and 7 bases from J, with 17 bases between. The CDR3 region has the DNA TGTGCCAGCAGCTTAGAGGGGTCCCGTGCGAGGGAGCAGTACTTC. Protein sequence: CASSLEGSRAREQYF.

The rearrangement links TRBV19 to TRBJ1-1; 11 bases align to TRBD1. This CDR3 spans 14 amino acids. J was trimmed by 4 bases and V by 6 bases; bases with no gene match: 4. Per the germline V gene, CDR1 is LNHDA and CDR2 is SQIVND (reference sequence). Here the CDR3 reads CASRDRGRGTEAFF. The CDR3 nucleotides read TGTGCCAGTAGGGACAGGGGGCGCGGCACTGAAGCTTTCTTT. The whole variable domain, remainder taken from reference TRBV19 and TRBJ1-1, is DGGITQSPKYLFRKEGQNVTLSCEQNLNHDAMYWYRQDPGQGLRLIYYSQIVNDFQKGDIAEGYSVSREKKESFPLTVTSAQKNPTAFYLCASRDRGRGTEAFFGQGTRLTVV.

There are a few counts of this clone. The chain carries TRBV7-2 and TRBJ1-4, with D unclear. V lost 1 base, J lost 9 bases, and 9 bases lay in between. The CDR3 runs to 13 residues. The germline CDR1 and CDR2 sequences are SGHTA and FQGNSA. CDR3 residues: CASSLERGQKLFF. As DNA, the CDR3 is TGTGCCAGCAGCTTAGAGCGGGGTCAAAAACTGTTTTTT.

This clone appeared a few times. This sequence joins TRBV27 and TRBJ1-1; 10 bases fit TRBD1. The CDR3 totals 16 residues. Germline CDR1 reads MNHEY; CDR2 reads SMNVEV (reference sequence). Germline trimming cut 6 bases from V and 4 bases from J; bases unmatched to any gene: 11. CDR3 DNA sequence: TGTGCCAGCAGGATCGGACAGGGGGTAGGAGGCACTGAAGCTTTCTTT. It yields the protein CASRIGQGVGGTEAFF.

The rearrangement joins TRBV19 to TRBJ2-2; the D gene is possibly TRBD2 (6 bases). CDR1 and CDR2 from the germline V gene are LNHDA and SQIVND (reference sequence). The germline V and J ends were trimmed by 0 bases and 1 base, with 9 bases remaining between them. This CDR3 spans 16 amino acids. CDR3 sequence reads: CASSIEEGQNTGELFF. The CDR3 DNA is TGTGCCAGTAGTATAGAGGAGGGCCAGAACACCGGGGAGCTGTTTTTT.

The genes are TRBV11-2 and TRBJ1-6; D remains unclear. Looked up from germline, CDR1 is SGHAT and CDR2 is FQNNGV. The CDR3 sequence is 15 residues long. Between the trimmed V and J ends, which lost 3 bases and 0 bases, there was a span of 6 bases. The CDR3 spells CASSFGVSYNSPLHF. DNA for the CDR3: TGTGCCAGCAGCTTCGGGGTCTCCTATAATTCACCCCTCCACTTT.

The chain links TRBV19 to TRBJ2-7, with TRBD2 matching 13 bases. Per germline, CDR1 LNHDA and CDR2 SQIVND (reference sequence). The CDR3 length is 18 residues. V gave up 3 bases and J gave up 0 bases; unmatched junction bases: 8. The CDR3: CASSIEITSGGASYEQYF. In nucleotides, the CDR3 is TGTGCCAGTAGTATTGAAATAACTAGCGGGGGGGCCTCCTACGAGCAGTACTTC. The full variable domain, completed using reference TRBV19 and TRBJ2-7, is DGGITQSPKYLFRKEGQNVTLSCEQNLNHDAMYWYRQDPGQGLRLIYYSQIVNDFQKGDIAEGYSVSREKKESFPLTVTSAQKNPTAFYLCASSIEITSGGASYEQYFGPGTRLTVT.

The chain is built from TRBV19 and TRBJ2-7; 8 bases are shared with TRBD1. With V trimmed by 1 base and J by 7 bases, 15 bases remained unmatched. Germline V CDR1 and CDR2: LNHDA, SQIVND (reference sequence). The CDR3 totals 17 residues. CDR3 DNA: TGTGCCAGTAGTATAGGGACAGGGAGCCTACGAAATGCGGAGCAGTACTTC. It codes for CASSIGTGSLRNAEQYF.

This chain joins TRBV11-2 and TRBJ1-2; the D gene is possibly TRBD1 (5 bases). Germline CDR1 reads SGHAT; CDR2 reads FQNNGV. The CDR3 sequence is 13 residues long. V was cut by 5 bases and J by 7 bases, with 14 bases left in between. As DNA, the CDR3 is TGTGCCAGCAGCCAGGGCGTGGCTAGTGGCTACACCTTC. It codes for CASSQGVASGYTF.

The J gene is TRBJ2-7, the V gene TRBV5-6; maybe TRBD1 (5 bases). Per germline, CDR1 SGHDT and CDR2 YYEEEE. Trimming stripped 0 bases from V and 6 bases from J, with 7 bases between. The CDR3 is 12 amino acids. This CDR3 reads CASSLGQSEQYF. CDR3 sequence (DNA): TGTGCCAGCAGCTTGGGACAGAGCGAGCAGTACTTC.

The genes are TRBV10-1 and TRBJ2-3; D gene ambiguous. The germline gives CDR1 WNHNN, CDR2 SYGVQD (reference sequence). V lost 4 bases and J 2 bases, leaving 7 bases between the germline ends. The CDR3 totals 13 residues. CDR3 nucleotides: TGCGCCAGCAGTGGTCTCAACACAGATACGCAGTATTTT. Residues: CASSGLNTDTQYF.

This chain uses TRBV6-4 with TRBJ1-3; no reliable D call. The germline V and J ends were trimmed by 4 bases and 3 bases, with 10 bases remaining between them. In germline, CDR1 is MRHNA, CDR2 SNTAGT. CDR3 length: 14 residues. The CDR3 spells CASSGSTLGNTIYF. The CDR3 coding sequence is TGTGCCAGCAGTGGCTCAACCCTTGGAAACACCATATATTTT.

V and J are TRBV7-2 and TRBJ2-3, with unresolved D. Germline values: CDR1 SGHTA, CDR2 FQGNSA. The CDR3 is 15 residues long. V was pared by 0 bases and J by 6 bases, with 13 bases between. CDR3 protein: CASSLALARMDTQYF. For the CDR3, the DNA is TGTGCCAGCAGCTTAGCGTTGGCACGAATGGATACGCAGTATTTT.

This sequence joins TRBV4-1 and TRBJ1-6, with no clear D. The CDR3 totals 14 residues. Germline lookup yields CDR1 MGHRA and CDR2 YSYEKL. V lost 1 base and J 8 bases, leaving 9 bases between the germline ends. The CDR3: CASSQVPLDSPLHF. The CDR3 DNA reads TGCGCCAGCAGCCAAGTCCCTCTGGATTCACCCCTCCACTTT.

This clone showed up just once. This chain connects TRBV7-9 to TRBJ2-5, with TRBD1 matching over 8 bases. Germline V gives CDR1 SEHNR, CDR2 FQNEAQ (reference sequence). The CDR3 totals 15 residues. Losses at the gene ends were 1 base for V and 4 bases for J; bases not matched to a gene: 5. The CDR3 spells CASSLGTGLGETQYF. The CDR3 coding sequence is TGTGCCAGCAGCTTAGGGACAGGGTTGGGAGAGACCCAGTACTTC.

The chain is built from TRBV5-4 and TRBJ2-3, with D unresolved. Trimming took 3 bases from V and 2 from J, leaving 4 bases between them. Germline V gene lookup returns CDR1 SGHNT and CDR2 YYREEE (reference sequence). The CDR3 totals 12 residues. For the CDR3, the DNA is TGTGCCAGCAGCTCCTTCACAGATACGCAGTATTTT. Translation gives CASSSFTDTQYF.

In DNA form, the CDR3 reads TGTGCTAGTGGCCTCGGGTGGGGGGGCCCCTACAATGAGCAGTTCTTC. It encodes CASGLGWGGPYNEQFF. The V gene is TRBV12-5, the J gene TRBJ2-1; D might be TRBD2 (7 bases). Germline V gene sequence: CDR1 LGHNT, CDR2 FRNRAP. The length of the CDR3 is 16 residues. V was pared by 6 bases and J by 2 bases, with 17 bases between.

This clone appeared a few times. The V gene is TRBV4-1, the J gene TRBJ2-7; TRBD2 might be the D (6 bases). Trimming removed 2 bases from V and 6 bases from J, with 11 bases in between. Germline-derived CDR1 and CDR2 are MGHRA and YSYEKL. The CDR3 contains 13 residues. In DNA, the CDR3 is TGCGCCAGCAGCCAATCACGGCGGGGCGAGCAGTACTTC. Its translation: CASSQSRRGEQYF.

The genes are TRBV11-2 and TRBJ2-2; the D is unclear. Trimming cost V 0 bases and J 4 bases, with 6 bases left between them. Germline CDR1 and CDR2: SGHAT and FQNNGV. This CDR3 is built from 14 residues. This chain's CDR3 is CASSLEFLTGELFF. CDR3 coding DNA: TGTGCCAGCAGCTTAGAGTTCCTCACCGGGGAGCTGTTTTTT.

J is TRBJ2-3 and V is TRBV10-2; TRBD2 matches 8 bases. Trimming at V came to 4 bases and at J to 5 bases, leaving 8 bases not matched to a gene. Germline V gene data show CDR1 as WSHSY and CDR2 as SAAADI. The CDR3 has 15 amino acids. CDR3 DNA: TGCGCCAGCAGTGTCGGGGGGGGGCTCGGAGATACGCAGTATTTT. It translates to CASSVGGGLGDTQYF.

The V and J genes are TRBV10-1 and TRBJ2-2, with unresolved D. CDR1 is WNHNN, CDR2 SYGVQD, per germline (reference sequence). CDR3 length: 15 amino acids. V dropped 0 bases and J dropped 6 bases, with 11 bases sitting between them. CDR3 sequence (DNA): TGCGCCAGCAGTGAGTCTAGGTTTGGAGCCGGGGAGCTGTTTTTT. Its translation is CASSESRFGAGELFF.

DNA of the CDR3: TGCGCCAGCAGCTTCAGAGGGCGGATCGGAGCTTTCTTT. Protein: CASSFRGRIGAFF. V and J are TRBV5-1 and TRBJ1-1; D gene uncertain. Trimming pared 2 bases from V and 10 bases from J, leaving 15 bases between. From germline, CDR1 is SGHRS and CDR2 YFSETQ. The CDR3 spans 13 residues.